This T cell receptor beta chain was documented in a study of CXCR3-negative and CXCR3-positive naive CD8 T cells. Study-level results: Similarly elevated diversity marked both naive subsets, with memory CD8+ cells showing far lower diversity.

On this clonotype itself: Its antigen remains unknown.

UMI-labeled TRB cDNA libraries were prepared by 5' RACE. From the 5' RACE reads, TCRdb lists one entry per CDR3 protein and no DNA. Reported are 20,000 to 25,000 distinct CDR3 sequences; the ten largest clones contain about 4.3%. The CDR3 has 15 amino acids. Germline V gene data show CDR1 as SGHAT and CDR2 as FQNNGV. The sample taken for sequencing was naive CXCR3- CD8+ T cells from blood. Stated subset: CD45RO-CCR7+CD27+CD95- naive CD8+ T cells lacking CXCR3 (TNR3-). This rearrangement joins TRBV11-2 to TRBJ2-1; TCRdb picks TRBD1, but there is no DNA to check that call. The receptor was derived from a human donor in good health. Some clones in this sample may be carry-over from other donors' samples. The CDR3 spells CASSSRQGPYNEQFF. The full variable domain, its missing parts supplied by reference TRBV11-2 and TRBJ2-1, is EAGVAQSPRYKIIEKRQSVAFWCNPISGHATLYWYQQILGQGPKLLIQFQNNGVVDDSQLPKDRFSAERLKGVDSTLKIQPAKLEDSAVYLCASSSRQGPYNEQFFGPGTRLTVL.